This TCR beta chain was recovered during a study of identifying expanded T cells in peripheral blood. This clone was detected once. The antigen remains undetermined. Notes on the study in general: Across healthy donors, higher total template counts meant significantly greater approximately 2-week count variance.

V was pared by 1 base and J by 1 base, with 5 bases between. The CDR3 loop spans 14 amino acids. Germline CDR1 reads SGHVS; CDR2 reads FQNEAQ. Measured with immunoSEQ multiplex PCR; TCRdb has only the in-frame clones, and not every one. The sample shows about 84,000 clones, more than 75% of them seen only once. Sequences were obtained from blood. The V call is TRBV7-8, the J call TRBJ1-3; D remains unclear. This TCR was recovered from a person aged 18-70 years in good health. The CDR3 region is CASSLGISGNTIYF. As DNA, the CDR3 is TGTGCCAGCAGCTTAGGGATTTCTGGAAACACCATATATTTT. Combining the CDR3 with reference TRBV7-8 and TRBJ1-3 gives the whole variable domain GAGVSQSPRYKVAKRGQDVALRCDPISGHVSLFWYQQALGQGPEFLTYFQNEAQLDKSGLPSDRFFAERPEGSVSTLKIQRTQQEDSAVYLCASSLGISGNTIYFGEGSWLTVV.